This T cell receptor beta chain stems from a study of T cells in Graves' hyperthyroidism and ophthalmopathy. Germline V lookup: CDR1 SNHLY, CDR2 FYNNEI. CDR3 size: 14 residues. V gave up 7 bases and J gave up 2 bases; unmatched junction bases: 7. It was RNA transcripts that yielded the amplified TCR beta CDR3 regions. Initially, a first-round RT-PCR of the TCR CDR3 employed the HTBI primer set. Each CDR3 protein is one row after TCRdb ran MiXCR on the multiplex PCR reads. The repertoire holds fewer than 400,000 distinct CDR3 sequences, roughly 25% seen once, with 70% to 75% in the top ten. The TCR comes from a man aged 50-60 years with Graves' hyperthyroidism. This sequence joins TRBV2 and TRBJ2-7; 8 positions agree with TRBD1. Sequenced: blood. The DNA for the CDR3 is TGTGCCAGCACATCCGACAGGGGCACCTACGAGCAGTACTTC. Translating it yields CASTSDRGTYEQYF. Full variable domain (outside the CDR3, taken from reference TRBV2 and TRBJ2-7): EPEVTQTPSHQVTQMGQEVILRCVPISNHLYFYWYRQILGQKVEFLVSFYNNEISEKSEIFDDQFSVERPDGSNFTLKIRSTKLEDSAMYFCASTSDRGTYEQYFGPGTRLTVT.